Listed below are T cell receptor beta chains from one sample, sequenced in a study of T cell repertoires in cytomegalovirus infection. TCRdb processed the reads anew with MiXCR; each CDR3 protein has one entry. The table shows approximately 320,000 distinct CDR3 sequences, with over 7.5% occurring only once. The source material was PBMCs. The receptors derive from a human donor in good health (CMV status not recorded). Some clones in this sample may be carry-over from other donors' samples. Each CDR3 is given with its conserved first and last residue. A D gene is named only where the DNA matches it firmly. Size is omitted from some rows. Given values are once, few, many or a class for expanded clones.

size,V,D,J,CDR3,DNA
-,TRBV11-3,TRBD1,TRBJ2-3,CASSSGQGVTDTQYF,TGTGCCAGCAGCTCCGGACAGGGAGTCACAGATACGCAGTATTTT
few,TRBV6-2/TRBV6-3,-,TRBJ2-2,CASSPLTGNTGELFF,TGTGCCAGCAGCCCATTGACAGGAAACACCGGGGAGCTGTTTTTT
-,TRBV6-5,-,TRBJ2-3,CASGVQATGQYF,TGTGCCAGCGGTGTACAGGCGACGGGGCAGTATTTT
-,TRBV4-3,-,TRBJ2-3,CASSQDWGSTDTQYF,TGCGCCAGCAGCCAAGATTGGGGTAGCACAGATACGCAGTATTTT
many,TRBV7-2,TRBD1,TRBJ2-6,CASSSLRTNRGRYGANVLTF,TGTGCCAGCAGCTCCCTACGAACGAACAGGGGGCGGTATGGGGCCAACGTCCTGACTTTC
many,TRBV19,-,TRBJ2-1,CASKGTFQSSSSEQFF,TGTGCCAGTAAGGGGACATTCCAGTCGTCTTCTAGTGAGCAGTTCTTC
few,TRBV7-9,-,TRBJ2-5,CASSRQLDGQETQYF,TGTGCCAGCAGCAGGCAGCTAGACGGCCAAGAGACCCAGTACTTC
few,TRBV7-3,TRBD1,TRBJ2-5,CASSSFRTGGTSRETQYF,TGTGCCAGCAGCTCTTTCCGGACAGGGGGCACCTCAAGGGAGACCCAGTACTTC
few,TRBV28,-,TRBJ1-2,CASGGRGTSGYTF,TGTGCCAGCGGAGGGAGGGGAACCAGTGGCTACACCTTC
few,TRBV5-5,-,TRBJ1-5,CASSILRDIRNQPQHF,TGTGCCAGCAGCATACTTAGGGACATTCGGAATCAGCCCCAGCATTTT
-,TRBV20-1,-,TRBJ1-4,CSAEFNEKLFF,TGCAGTGCGGAATTTAATGAAAAACTGTTTTTT
few,TRBV5-6,-,TRBJ1-2,CASSFGGHPNYGYTF,TGTGCCAGCAGCTTTGGGGGACACCCTAACTATGGCTACACCTTC
-,TRBV20-1,TRBD1,TRBJ2-1,CSARDWQGALKNEQFF,TGCAGTGCTAGAGATTGGCAGGGGGCGTTAAAGAATGAGCAGTTCTTC
-,TRBV5-1,-,TRBJ2-1,CASSYRDSPYNEQFF,TGCGCCAGCAGCTACCGGGACTCCCCCTACAATGAGCAGTTCTTC
-,TRBV20-1,-,TRBJ1-1,CNARDMASSAYREAFF,TGCAATGCTAGAGATATGGCCAGCTCTGCTTATAGAGAAGCTTTCTTT
many,TRBV7-2,-,TRBJ2-4,CASSPLEWVAKNIQYF,TGTGCCAGCAGCCCTTTAGAATGGGTGGCCAAAAACATTCAGTACTTC
few,TRBV12-5,-,TRBJ2-5,CASGLYRETQYF,TGTGCTAGTGGTTTGTATCGGGAGACCCAGTACTTC
-,TRBV5-4,TRBD1,TRBJ2-1,CASSLKGAFRNEQFF,TGTGCCAGCAGCTTGAAGGGGGCGTTTCGCAATGAGCAGTTCTTC
many,TRBV7-2,TRBD2,TRBJ2-1,CASSVHGGTSGYNEQFF,TGTGCCAGCAGCGTCCATGGTGGGACTAGCGGGTACAATGAGCAGTTCTTC
-,TRBV6-5,TRBD1,TRBJ2-1,CASSSSGTGSSNEQFF,TGTGCCAGCAGTTCCTCCGGGACAGGGTCTAGCAATGAGCAGTTCTTC
many,TRBV25-1,-,TRBJ1-1,CASSPGTARKEAFF,TGTGCCAGCAGTCCAGGGACCGCCCGAAAGGAAGCTTTCTTT
many,TRBV29-1,TRBD2,TRBJ2-1,CSVGVGLAGGGNEQFF,TGCAGCGTGGGGGTAGGACTAGCGGGGGGTGGCAATGAGCAGTTCTTC
-,TRBV6-6,-,TRBJ1-2,CASSYGITNYGYTF,TGTGCCAGCAGTTATGGGATTACTAACTATGGCTACACCTTC
few,TRBV6-2/TRBV6-3,-,TRBJ2-1,CASSYSTLTSYNEQFF,TGTGCCAGCAGTTACTCGACCCTAACCTCCTACAATGAGCAGTTCTTC
many,TRBV7-3,TRBD2,TRBJ2-2,CASRSTSGGSTGELFF,TGTGCCAGCAGGTCGACTAGCGGGGGGTCCACCGGGGAGCTGTTTTTT
-,TRBV19,TRBD1,TRBJ1-4,CASRGQLEKLFF,TGTGCCAGTAGGGGACAGCTCGAAAAACTGTTTTTT
many,TRBV25-1,-,TRBJ2-6,CASSEKAGRPSGANVLTF,TGTGCCAGCAGTGAAAAGGCAGGGCGGCCCTCTGGGGCCAACGTCCTGACTTTC
many,TRBV4-3,-,TRBJ1-5,CASSQEAGLQNQPQHF,TGCGCCAGCAGCCAAGAAGCGGGACTCCAAAATCAGCCCCAGCATTTT
-,TRBV30,-,TRBJ1-5,CAWHEGRTNQPQHF,TGTGCCTGGCACGAAGGGAGAACCAATCAGCCCCAGCATTTT
few,TRBV7-9,-,TRBJ1-1,CASSSTSQGLGEAFF,TGTGCCAGCAGCTCAACTTCACAGGGTTTAGGTGAAGCTTTCTTT
-,TRBV28,TRBD1,TRBJ2-7,CASSWTGGRGTYEQYF,TGTGCCAGCAGCTGGACAGGGGGAAGGGGGACCTACGAGCAGTACTTC
few,TRBV20-1,TRBD2,TRBJ2-7,CSARDLLAGAPGEQYF,TGCAGTGCTAGAGATTTGCTAGCGGGAGCCCCGGGCGAGCAGTACTTC
many,TRBV7-2,TRBD1,TRBJ1-2,CASSVLPPGTGAYGYTF,TGTGCCAGCAGCGTCCTCCCACCCGGGACAGGGGCCTATGGCTACACCTTC
many,TRBV2,-,TRBJ1-6,CASSGRDFNSPLHF,TGTGCCAGCAGCGGCCGGGACTTTAATTCACCCCTCCACTTT
-,TRBV27,TRBD1,TRBJ2-2,CASSFGDRVTGELFF,TGTGCCAGCAGTTTCGGAGACAGGGTCACCGGGGAGCTGTTTTTT
few,TRBV5-6,TRBD1,TRBJ2-5,CASSLETGQRQETQYF,TGTGCCAGCAGCTTGGAGACGGGACAGCGACAAGAGACCCAGTACTTC
many,TRBV7-3,TRBD2,TRBJ2-3,CASSEGLAGDTQYF,TGTGCCAGCAGCGAGGGACTAGCTGGAGATACGCAGTATTTT
-,TRBV10-3,TRBD1,TRBJ2-4,CATRPDRGPNIQYF,TGTGCCACCAGACCGGACAGGGGGCCGAACATTCAGTACTTC
few,TRBV18,TRBD1,TRBJ1-1,CASSPLFRDSEAFF,TGTGCCAGCTCACCCTTATTCAGGGACAGTGAAGCTTTCTTT
few,TRBV24-1,-,TRBJ2-1,CATSDPGSRYEQFF,TGTGCCACCAGTGATCCCGGGTCTCGATATGAGCAGTTCTTC
-,TRBV12-3/TRBV12-4,-,TRBJ1-2,CASTPTPASSYGYTF,TGTGCCAGCACCCCCACTCCGGCCAGCTCCTATGGCTACACCTTC
few,TRBV6-5,TRBD2,TRBJ2-1,CASSGLAVVNNEQFF,TGTGCCAGCAGTGGCCTAGCGGTCGTCAACAATGAGCAGTTCTTC
many,TRBV7-2,TRBD2,TRBJ2-1,CASSLDRLAGHEQFF,TGTGCCAGCAGCTTAGATCGACTAGCGGGACATGAGCAGTTCTTC
-,TRBV20-1,-,TRBJ2-2,CSAKANVGELFF,TGCAGTGCTAAAGCTAATGTCGGGGAGCTGTTTTTT
few,TRBV29-1,-,TRBJ2-5,CSTYQGPGVETQYF,TGCAGCACCTATCAAGGGCCAGGGGTAGAGACCCAGTACTTC
many,TRBV7-2,-,TRBJ1-5,CASSSPNQPQHF,TGTGCCAGCAGCTCCCCTAATCAGCCCCAGCATTTT
-,TRBV4-3,-,TRBJ2-1,CASSQDAGRQYNEQFF,TGCGCCAGCAGCCAAGATGCGGGACGGCAATACAATGAGCAGTTCTTC
few,TRBV7-3,TRBD1,TRBJ1-2,CASSSSGTGSRGYTF,TGTGCCAGCAGCTCCTCCGGGACAGGGTCCCGTGGCTACACCTTC
few,TRBV20-1,-,TRBJ1-4,CSAREGRGLYNEKLFF,TGCAGTGCTAGAGAGGGGCGAGGCCTCTATAATGAAAAACTGTTTTTT
many,TRBV7-2,TRBD1,TRBJ1-6,CASSITGTGANSPLHF,TGTGCCAGCAGTATCACCGGGACAGGAGCTAATTCACCCCTCCACTTT
few,TRBV6-6,-,TRBJ1-2,CASRLSYGYTF,TGTGCCAGCAGGCTATCTTATGGCTACACCTTC
many,TRBV7-6,-,TRBJ2-7,CASSLLAGSYEQYF,TGTGCCAGCAGCTTATTGGCAGGGTCCTACGAGCAGTACTTC